What follows describes a single TCR beta chain. The data were obtained in a study of blood T cell repertoires in COVID-19. Across the study: COVID-19 samples collected from the United States, Italy and Spain covered acute and convalescent phases. PBMCs, B-cell-depleted T cells, or T cells provided the cDNA or gDNA that made up the material.

V shed 8 bases and J 1 base; nucleotides not matched to a gene: 7. CDR1 is ENHRY, CDR2 SYGVKD, per germline. The CDR3 has 16 amino acids. Authors' processing steps: Reference gene primers were amplified, and this amplification served to estimate nucleated cell counts. Clones were sequenced by immunoSEQ multiplex PCR, and TCRdb holds only the in-frame ones, with some missing. V, J and clone size are taken as reported in that table, and D and trimming were inferred from the DNA itself. The sample contains roughly 64,000 clones, over 75% of which appear only once. This chain links TRBV10-3 with TRBJ2-3; TRBD2 matches 12 bases. This TCR came from a man in his forties or fifties with active COVID-19. Input material: peripheral blood. CDR3: CAIFPLAGGCTDTQYF. The CDR3 nucleotides are TGTGCCATCTTCCCCCTAGCGGGAGGGTGCACAGATACGCAGTATTTT.